This T cell receptor beta chain was obtained from a study of identical twins. Study-wide results and limits: Findings depended on cross-sectional statistics rather than tracking the same donors.

This clonotype was observed a handful of times. Its target is unknown. TCRdb processed the 5' RACE reads anew with MiXCR; each CDR3 protein has one entry. Of about 730,000 distinct CDR3 sequences in the sample, approximately 21% are singletons; the top ten hold 4% to 5.5%. The CDR3 runs 12 residues. The V gene lost 6 bases and the J gene lost 4 bases, with 7 bases spanning the gap. Germline CDR1 reads MGHDK; CDR2 reads SYGVNS. This sample was shared with a second study, whose subject was T cells expressing NK-cell markers. That study adds: The contribution of dominant NKG2C+ clonotypes to CD8+ T cells in several donors was roughly 1.0-7.0%. Also leading the CD3+CD56-NKG2C+ fraction in a handful of donors were these clonotypes.

The TCR comes from a woman younger than 35 in good health. The chain recombines TRBV25-1 with TRBJ2-1, with TRBD2 as a possible D gene (5 bases). Sequences were obtained from PBMCs. The CDR3 nucleotides read TGTGCCAGCAGGAGGGCGTACAATGAGCAGTTCTTC. Protein sequence: CASRRAYNEQFF.